The rows below give T cell receptor beta chains drawn from one sample of a study of Graves' ophthalmopathy and Graves' hyperthyroidism. TCRdb processed the multiplex PCR reads anew with MiXCR; each CDR3 protein has one entry. Of over a million distinct CDR3 sequences detected, less than 45% appear once; the ten largest clones hold 8.5% to 14%. The sequenced material came from peripheral blood or thyroid tissue (not recorded which). These receptors all come from an adult man with Graves' hyperthyroidism. Each CDR3 is given with its conserved first and last residue. The D gene is left open where the match is weak. Rows may omit the clone size; those that give it use once, few, many or a size class.

J: TRBJ2-7
V: TRBV7-6
size: many
D: -
DNA: TGTGCCAGCAGCTTGGACCAGGGGGGTTCCTACGAGCAGTACTTC
CDR3: CASSLDQGGSYEQYF

J: TRBJ1-2
V: TRBV10-2
size: many
D: -
DNA: TGCGCCAGCAGATATAGAGGAGGCTACACCTTC
CDR3: CASRYRGGYTF

J: TRBJ1-4
V: TRBV7-9
size: -
D: -
DNA: TGTGCCAGCAGACCAAGACAGGACAATGAAAAACTGTTTTTT
CDR3: CASRPRQDNEKLFF

J: TRBJ2-6
V: TRBV10-3
size: -
D: -
DNA: TGTGCCATCAGTGGCAGGGACCCTGGGGCCAACGTCCTGACTTTC
CDR3: CAISGRDPGANVLTF

J: TRBJ1-1
V: TRBV6-6
size: -
D: TRBD1
DNA: TGTGCCAGCATCTCACACGACAGGGATACTGAAGCTTTCTTT
CDR3: CASISHDRDTEAFF

J: TRBJ2-1
V: TRBV25-1
size: few
D: -
DNA: TGTGCCAGCAGTGGCCGGACTGGCTACAATGAGCAGTTCTTC
CDR3: CASSGRTGYNEQFF

J: TRBJ1-5
V: TRBV5-6
size: -
D: -
DNA: TGTGCCAGCAGCGCGGACACTGATCAGCCCCAGCATTTT
CDR3: CASSADTDQPQHF

J: TRBJ1-2
V: TRBV27
size: few
D: -
DNA: TGTGCCAGCAGTTCGGTCAGGACCACTGACTATGGCTACACCTTC
CDR3: CASSSVRTTDYGYTF

J: TRBJ1-2
V: TRBV5-8
size: few
D: -
DNA: TGTGCCAGCAGCTTCGGGAGCCTCAGTGGCTACACCTTC
CDR3: CASSFGSLSGYTF

J: TRBJ2-7
V: TRBV29-1
size: few
D: TRBD2
DNA: TGCAGCAGTTACGGACTAGCGGGAGGATACGAGCAGTACTTC
CDR3: CSSYGLAGGYEQYF

J: TRBJ1-5
V: TRBV15
size: -
D: -
DNA: TGTGCCACCAGCAGAGTCCGGGGCAGGGTCGGTCAGCCCCAGCATTTT
CDR3: CATSRVRGRVGQPQHF

J: TRBJ1-1
V: TRBV9
size: -
D: TRBD1
DNA: TGTGCCAGCAGCGTCATTCCGGACAGGGGTTGGACTGAAGCTTTCTTT
CDR3: CASSVIPDRGWTEAFF

J: TRBJ2-7
V: TRBV12-5
size: -
D: -
DNA: TGTGCTAGTGGTTTGAAGACTGCGTCCTACGAGCAGTACTTC
CDR3: CASGLKTASYEQYF

J: TRBJ1-1
V: TRBV10-3
size: few
D: -
DNA: TGTGCCATCTCCCTAAATGCCCTCCGGGTGAACACTGAAGCTTTCTTT
CDR3: CAISLNALRVNTEAFF

J: TRBJ2-5
V: TRBV29-1
size: -
D: TRBD2
DNA: TGCAGCGTTGAAGAGGGACTAGCGGCCCCCGTGGAGACCCAGTACTTC
CDR3: CSVEEGLAAPVETQYF

J: TRBJ2-5
V: TRBV20-1
size: few
D: -
DNA: TGCAGTGCCCCTTCTTCGAGGCAAGAGACCCAGTACTTC
CDR3: CSAPSSRQETQYF

J: TRBJ1-1
V: TRBV7-2
size: many
D: -
DNA: TGTGCCAGCAGCCGAGGTCCAGGGACGACTGAAGCTTTCTTT
CDR3: CASSRGPGTTEAFF

J: TRBJ2-7
V: TRBV14
size: few
D: TRBD1
DNA: TGTGCCAGCAGCTCAGAAAGGGGGCACTTCTCCTACGAGCAGTACTTC
CDR3: CASSSERGHFSYEQYF

J: TRBJ2-7
V: TRBV5-4
size: -
D: -
DNA: TGTGCCAGCAGCTTGCTTCCAGGATCCGAGGATCGGGAGTACTTC
CDR3: CASSLLPGSEDREYF

J: TRBJ2-2
V: TRBV20-1
size: many
D: TRBD2
DNA: TGCAGTGCTTTCGGGACTAGCGGGGGAGTTTCAGGGGAGCTGTTTTTT
CDR3: CSAFGTSGGVSGELFF

J: TRBJ1-5
V: TRBV20-1
size: -
D: -
DNA: TGCAGTGCTAGAGATCCGCGAGACATCAATCAGCCCCAGCATTTT
CDR3: CSARDPRDINQPQHF

J: TRBJ1-2
V: TRBV27
size: many
D: TRBD1
DNA: TGTGCCAGCAGTCTCACGACAGGGGGATACGGCTACACCTTC
CDR3: CASSLTTGGYGYTF

J: TRBJ1-6
V: TRBV6-5
size: few
D: -
DNA: TGTGCCAGCAGGCCCGAGTCTTATAATTCACCCCTCCACTTT
CDR3: CASRPESYNSPLHF

J: TRBJ1-2
V: TRBV4-1
size: -
D: -
DNA: TGCGCCAGCAGCCAAGTGGCCAGCAGCTATGGCTACACCTTC
CDR3: CASSQVASSYGYTF

J: TRBJ2-7
V: TRBV7-9
size: many
D: TRBD1
DNA: TGTGCCAGCAGCCCCCAGGGGACAGTCCCCGAGCAGTACTTC
CDR3: CASSPQGTVPEQYF

J: TRBJ2-7
V: TRBV7-8
size: -
D: -
DNA: TGTGCCAGCAGAACCACTCGACGGAGCCATACCTACGAGCAGTACTTC
CDR3: CASRTTRRSHTYEQYF

J: TRBJ1-1
V: TRBV7-9
size: -
D: -
DNA: TGTGCCAGCAGCTTACAGGGAGGGGACGCTGAAGCTTTCTTT
CDR3: CASSLQGGDAEAFF

J: TRBJ1-4
V: TRBV5-1
size: many
D: TRBD1
DNA: TGCGCCAGCAGGCGAACAGGGGGCCAGGTGCGGGAAAAACTGTTTTTT
CDR3: CASRRTGGQVREKLFF

J: TRBJ1-5
V: TRBV24-1
size: many
D: -
DNA: TGTGCCACCAGTGATTTTGTGGGTCAGCCCCAGCATTTT
CDR3: CATSDFVGQPQHF

J: TRBJ2-7
V: TRBV20-1
size: -
D: TRBD2
DNA: TGCAGTGCGTTGAAGCGGGAGGTCTCCTACGAGCAGTACTTC
CDR3: CSALKREVSYEQYF

J: TRBJ1-1
V: TRBV10-3
size: once
D: -
DNA: TGTGCCATCAGGCCGGGACATTCGAACACTGAAGCTTTCTTT
CDR3: CAIRPGHSNTEAFF

J: TRBJ1-1
V: TRBV5-6
size: many
D: TRBD1
DNA: TGTGCCAGCAGCGGGGACCGGGACAGAAAAGCTTTCTTT
CDR3: CASSGDRDRKAFF

J: TRBJ2-7
V: TRBV12-3/TRBV12-4
size: -
D: TRBD1
DNA: TGTGCCAGCAGTGATCACCGGGACAGGGGTTTCGATGGGGAGCAGTACTTC
CDR3: CASSDHRDRGFDGEQYF

J: TRBJ1-1
V: TRBV20-1
size: -
D: -
DNA: TGCAGTGCTAATCCCGGGACAAGGAACACTGAAGCTTTCTTT
CDR3: CSANPGTRNTEAFF

J: TRBJ2-2
V: TRBV10-3
size: many
D: -
DNA: TGTGCCATCAGGTTGGACGGAGACACCGGGGAGCTGTTTTTT
CDR3: CAIRLDGDTGELFF

J: TRBJ2-4
V: TRBV25-1
size: -
D: TRBD1
DNA: TGTGCCAGCAGTGGAGGGCAGGGGGTGGTAAACATTCAGTACTTC
CDR3: CASSGGQGVVNIQYF

J: TRBJ2-7
V: TRBV12-3/TRBV12-4
size: many
D: TRBD1
DNA: TGTGCCAGCAGTCCCTTGGGACAGGACTACGAGCAGTACTTC
CDR3: CASSPLGQDYEQYF

J: TRBJ1-5
V: TRBV7-2
size: -
D: -
DNA: TGTGCCAGCAGCTTGGTTAAGCTGTCAGCCGGGGAGCTGTTT
CDR3: CASSLVKLSAGELF

J: TRBJ1-2
V: TRBV10-3
size: -
D: TRBD1
DNA: TGTGCCATCACCGACAGGGATGCTTTCGGCTATACCTTC
CDR3: CAITDRDAFGYTF

J: TRBJ1-1
V: TRBV14
size: -
D: TRBD1
DNA: TGTGCCAGCAGCGCGCTGACAGGGGTTTTGACTGAAGCTTTCTTT
CDR3: CASSALTGVLTEAFF

J: TRBJ1-3
V: TRBV29-1
size: -
D: -
DNA: TGCAGCTTAGCTGGAAACACCATATATTTT
CDR3: CSLAGNTIYF

J: TRBJ1-1
V: TRBV19
size: -
D: -
DNA: TGTGCCAGTAGGGCCAGTATTGGGGTTTTATTCACTGAAGCTTTCTTT
CDR3: CASRASIGVLFTEAFF

J: TRBJ2-5
V: TRBV2
size: many
D: -
DNA: TGTGCCAGCGCAAGGCTAAGGGACGGTCAAAAACAAGAGACCCAGTACTTC
CDR3: CASARLRDGQKQETQYF

J: TRBJ2-5
V: TRBV7-2
size: -
D: -
DNA: TGTGCCAGCAGGAGGCCGGCCCCCGTGGAGACCCAGTACTTC
CDR3: CASRRPAPVETQYF